The T cell receptor beta chain under discussion was sequenced for a study of spatial heterogeneity in lung cancer. On the study more broadly: Within raw reads, each unique TCR and UMI combination appeared on average more than ten times.

This clonotype has a handful of counts. Its antigen is not identified. With the library built for alpha chains, this beta chain is off target and its frequency is not meaningful. Time point indicated: sample taken at primary tumor resection. Whole RNA was taken from tumor, nontumor lung or frozen PBMC; it was then sequenced unsorted. Each CDR3 protein is one row after TCRdb ran MiXCR on the 5' RACE reads. The profile shows 5,000 to 5,500 distinct CDR3 sequences, around a third of them singletons. The CDR3 is 15 amino acids. The V gene lost 4 bases and the J gene lost 3 bases, with 17 bases spanning the gap. Germline CDR1 reads SGDLS; CDR2 reads YYNGEE. Study observations and caveats: Blood carried ubiquitous expanded tumor TCRs more at resection than follow-up.

The sequence derives from a female donor with early-stage non-small cell lung cancer. The sequenced sample was PBMCs, obtained at surgery. The chain couples TRBV9 to TRBJ2-7; D remains ambiguous. The CDR3 region is CASSPYQTYNYEQYF. The CDR3 nucleotides are TGTGCCAGCAGCCCCTATCAGACGTACAACTACGAGCAGTACTTC.